Shown below are 28 T cell receptor beta chains from a single sample sequenced in a study of blood T cell repertoires in COVID-19 (dated by TCRdb to the early 2020s). Libraries were built with the immunoSEQ multiplex PCR assay. The source is immuneACCESS, and TCRdb retained only in-frame sequences with V and J called. Part of the clones is not carried over; for the studies checked, unresolved V genes explain less than half of this, and the remainder is unexplained. The sample table records 70,000 to 80,000 clones; around 85% of these occur just once. Roughly a third of the sample lies in the top ten. Sequencing input: peripheral blood. The receptors were sampled from a woman over 75 with active or convalescent COVID-19.

The rearrangement links TRBV12-2 to TRBJ2-2; the D call of TRBD2 is as the table states it, not checked on the DNA. TRBV12-2 counts as a pseudogene. The CDR3 contains 16 residues. Here the CDR3 DNA reads TGTGCAAGTCGCTTCAGCGGAGCGGCCGCAGCCGGGGAGCTGTTTTTT. Translation gives CASRFSGAAAAGELFF.

Comment on this clone: The junction and the germline gene differ at one end; a read error may be behind it. The V gene is TRBV18, the J gene TRBJ1-6; 7 bases are shared with TRBD1. The germline CDR1 and CDR2 sequences are KGHSH and LQKENI. The CDR3 is 15 amino acids. The CDR3 reads CASSLGGSDNSPLHF. DNA for the CDR3: TGTGCCAGCTCCTTAGGGGGCTCCGATAATTCACCCCTCCACTTT.

This clone was counted between two and nine times. This chain connects TRBV5-4 to TRBJ2-1; maybe TRBD1 (5 bases). Germline V CDR1 and CDR2: SGHNT, YYREEE (reference sequence). The CDR3 is 13 residues long. Trimming removed 0 bases at V and 9 bases at J, with 10 bases between. As DNA, the CDR3 is TGTGCCAGCAGCTTGGAGGGGCCTAGTGAGCAGTTCTTC. Translated: CASSLEGPSEQFF.

The chain recombines TRBV4-3 with TRBJ2-4, with 8 bases aligning to TRBD1. The length of the CDR3 is 17 residues. Looked up from germline, CDR1 is LGHNA and CDR2 is YSLEER. V shed 0 bases, J shed 6 bases, and the junction held 10 bases outside the gene matches. CDR3 DNA: TGCGCCAGCAGCCAAGAGGGTCCGGGGCAGGGGGCAAACATTCAGTACTTC. Translation: CASSQEGPGQGANIQYF.

This rearrangement joins TRBV9 to TRBJ1-1; TRBD1 aligns across 7 bases. V lost 7 bases, J lost 1 base, and 4 bases stayed unmatched. CDR3 length: 13 residues. The germline CDR1 and CDR2 sequences are SGDLS and YYNGEE. The CDR3 bases are TGTGCCAGCGGGGGACAGCAGAACACTGAAGCTTTCTTT. Residues: CASGGQQNTEAFF.

The chain couples TRBV6-2 or TRBV6-3 to TRBJ2-3, with D tentatively TRBD1 (6 bases). Looked up from germline, CDR1 is MNHEY and CDR2 is SVGEGT. V gave up 6 bases and J gave up 2 bases, with 12 bases separating them. The CDR3 length is 14 residues. CDR3 in amino acids: CASSATGSTDTQYF. Written as DNA, the CDR3 is TGTGCCAGCAGCGCTACAGGGTCCACAGATACGCAGTATTTT.

The rearrangement joins TRBV7-6 to TRBJ1-5; D remains ambiguous. Between the trimmed V and J ends, which lost 5 bases and 4 bases, there was a span of 18 bases. The CDR3 loop spans 16 amino acids. CDR1 and CDR2 from the germline V gene are SGHVS and FNYEAQ. As DNA, the CDR3 is TGTGCCAGCAGCCTGATAGGACGGGAGGAGAATCAGCCCCAGCATTTT. Its translation is CASSLIGREENQPQHF.

The CDR3 nucleotides are TGTGCCAGCAGTCCGCAGACAGGGTCGGGTTCACCCCTCCACTTT. Protein: CASSPQTGSGSPLHF. The chain couples TRBV27 to TRBJ1-6; 7 positions agree with TRBD1. Unmatched junction bases numbered 10, after V lost 5 bases and J lost 9 bases. In germline, CDR1 is MNHEY, CDR2 SMNVEV (reference sequence). The length of the CDR3 is 15 residues.

This clone was picked up a small number of times. This sequence joins TRBV5-6 and TRBJ1-1; D call uncertain. The ends were cut back, 2 bases at V and 4 bases at J, with 15 bases in the middle. Germline CDR1 SGHDT, CDR2 YYEEEE. The CDR3 runs to 15 residues. The CDR3 DNA is TGTGCCAGCAGCTTTCTATCCCTCAGGCGCACTGAAGCTTTCTTT. Protein product: CASSFLSLRRTEAFF.

The rearrangement links TRBV10-3 to TRBJ1-2, with unresolved D. The CDR3 contains 14 residues. Trimming cost V 7 bases and J 2 bases, with 14 bases left between them. In germline, CDR1 is ENHRY, CDR2 SYGVKD. This CDR3 is CAIKRELSNYGYTF. In nucleotides, the CDR3 is TGTGCCATCAAACGAGAGTTATCCAACTATGGCTACACCTTC.

The chain links TRBV7-9 to TRBJ2-1; 9 nucleotides agree with TRBD1. Trimming cost V 6 bases and J 2 bases; bases outside gene matches: 14. Looked up from germline, CDR1 is SEHNR and CDR2 is FQNEAQ (reference sequence). The CDR3 has 18 residues. The CDR3: CASRAFIVRDRAYNEQFF. Here the CDR3 DNA reads TGTGCCAGCAGAGCCTTTATCGTCCGGGACAGGGCCTACAATGAGCAGTTCTTC. Supplemented by reference TRBV7-9 and TRBJ2-1, the full variable domain reads DTGVSQNPRHKITKRGQNVTFRCDPISEHNRLYWYRQTLGQGPEFLTYFQNEAQLEKSRLLSDRFSAERPKGSFSTLEIQRTEQGDSAMYLCASRAFIVRDRAYNEQFFGPGTRLTVL.

V gene TRBV18 combines with J gene TRBJ1-2; D is perhaps TRBD1 (6 bases). The ends were cut back, 5 bases at V and 4 bases at J, with 17 bases in the middle. Germline CDR1 is KGHSH and CDR2 is LQKENI. The CDR3 has 15 residues. CDR3 DNA: TGTGCCAGCTCAAACGAGCGACAGGTGACCTATGGCTACACCTTC. This translates into CASSNERQVTYGYTF.

The V gene is TRBV9, the J gene TRBJ1-5; unclear D gene. The CDR3 covers 15 residues. Trimming removed 4 bases from V and 3 bases from J, with 14 bases in between. Germline CDR1 SGDLS, CDR2 YYNGEE. CDR3 sequence reads: CASSLNGLLNQPQHF. CDR3 coding DNA: TGTGCCAGCAGCCTGAATGGGCTGCTCAATCAGCCCCAGCATTTT.

This clone turned up a few times. The J gene is TRBJ1-5, the V gene TRBV12-5; 8 bases are a match to TRBD1. This CDR3 spans 17 amino acids. Germline values: CDR1 LGHNT, CDR2 FRNRAP. The J segment lost 5 bases and the V segment lost 1 base, leaving 10 bases of the junction unmatched. CDR3 DNA sequence: TGTGCTAGTGGTTTGGCCCGACAGGGGCCCAAGGATCAGCCCCAGCATTTT. As protein: CASGLARQGPKDQPQHF.

This chain links TRBV7-9 with TRBJ1-1; D perhaps matches TRBD1 (6 bases). Germline loops: CDR1 SEHNR, CDR2 FQNEAQ (reference sequence). This CDR3 is built from 15 residues. With 1 base removed from V and 5 bases from J, the gap between germline ends came to 14 bases. In DNA form, the CDR3 reads TGTGCCAGCAGCTTAGTCCGGGGGGCCAGGACTGAAGCTTTCTTT. This gives the protein CASSLVRGARTEAFF.

Many counts were recorded for this clone. This chain uses TRBV13 with TRBJ1-1, with 8 nucleotides matching TRBD1. Trimming took 4 bases from V and 6 from J; bases not matched to a gene: 10. The CDR3 has 15 residues. From germline, CDR1 is PRHDT and CDR2 FYEKMQ (reference sequence). The CDR3 nucleotides read TGTGCCAGCAGCTCCAGGACAGGGTCAATATCTGAAGCTTTCTTT. This gives the protein CASSSRTGSISEAFF.

This chain links TRBV27 with TRBJ1-2, with D perhaps matching TRBD1 (6 bases). This CDR3 spans 13 amino acids. Looked up from germline, CDR1 is MNHEY and CDR2 is SMNVEV (reference sequence). Between the trimmed V and J ends, which lost 0 bases and 7 bases, there was a span of 9 bases. The CDR3 DNA reads TGTGCCAGCAGTTTATCCTTCAGGGGTGGCTACACCTTC. Translated: CASSLSFRGGYTF.

J is TRBJ1-5 and V is TRBV3-1 (or the pseudogene TRBV3-2); TRBD1 might be the D (6 bases). V lost 1 base to trimming and J lost 3 bases, with 16 bases between them. The CDR3 extends over 17 amino acids. Germline V gene data show CDR1 as LGHDT and CDR2 as YNNKEL (reference sequence). This CDR3 is CASSQGVEQGNNQPQHF. CDR3 DNA: TGTGCCAGCAGCCAAGGAGTGGAGCAGGGGAACAATCAGCCCCAGCATTTT.

V gene TRBV25-1 combines with J gene TRBJ2-7, with 8 bases identical to TRBD1. This CDR3 region has 15 residues. CDR1 and CDR2 (germline): MGHDK, SYGVNS. The V gene end was trimmed by 6 bases and the J gene end by 2 bases; junction bases not matched to a gene: 9. The CDR3 DNA sequence: TGTGCCAGCAGACAGACCGGGACAGGAGCCTACGAGCAGTACTTC. The encoded protein is CASRQTGTGAYEQYF.

In this sample, this clone turned up once. The chain couples TRBV2 to TRBJ2-1; 8 positions agree with TRBD2. The ends lost 4 bases at V and 9 bases at J; junction bases unmatched: 5. The CDR3 runs to 13 residues. Germline V gene data show CDR1 as SNHLY and CDR2 as FYNNEI. CDR3: CASSVLAGGEQFF. In DNA form, the CDR3 reads TGTGCCAGCAGTGTCTTGGCGGGGGGTGAGCAGTTCTTC.

This clone was observed once. The gene calls are TRBV2 and TRBJ2-5, with a possible D match to TRBD2 (5 bases). CDR1 is SNHLY and CDR2 is FYNNEI in the germline V gene. The V end was cut by 3 bases, the J end by 5 bases, with 16 bases between. The CDR3 runs 15 residues. The CDR3 DNA follows: TGTGCCAGCAGTGATTCGGCTCCAAGGAGGGAGACCCAGTACTTC. The encoded protein is CASSDSAPRRETQYF.

This rearrangement joins TRBV19 to TRBJ2-1, with 7 bases fitting TRBD1. Germline values: CDR1 LNHDA, CDR2 SQIVND (reference sequence). The CDR3 spans 15 residues. The V segment lost 4 bases and the J segment 6 bases; nucleotides outside the gene matches: 9. For the CDR3, the DNA is TGTGCCAGTAGTAGGACAGGTGAGGGCATCAATGAGCAGTTCTTC. It translates to CASSRTGEGINEQFF.

V gene TRBV19 combines with J gene TRBJ1-6, with no clear D. With 3 bases removed from V and 0 bases from J, the gap between germline ends came to 9 bases. CDR3 length: 16 residues. The V gene's germline CDR1 is LNHDA and CDR2 SQIVND (reference sequence). CDR3 amino acids: CASSIVRSSYNSPLHF. CDR3 bases: TGTGCCAGTAGTATCGTGAGGAGCTCCTATAATTCACCCCTCCACTTT.

In this sample, this clone turned up once. The chain has TRBV7-8 and TRBJ2-1; possible D gene TRBD2, 6 bases. V was trimmed by 0 bases and J by 0 bases, leaving 9 bases between them. Germline V gives CDR1 SGHVS, CDR2 FQNEAQ. The CDR3 is 16 residues long. As DNA, the CDR3 is TGTGCCAGCAGCTTAGCCGCCGGGGGCTCCTACAATGAGCAGTTCTTC. This codes for CASSLAAGGSYNEQFF.

This sequence joins TRBV14 and TRBJ1-1; TRBD1 matches at 10 bases. The germline CDR1 and CDR2 sequences are SGHDN and FVKESK. The V segment lost 0 bases and the J segment 11 bases; nucleotides outside the gene matches: 3. This CDR3 has 13 amino acids. This CDR3 is CASSQDWTGGAFF. CDR3 coding DNA: TGTGCCAGCAGCCAAGATTGGACAGGGGGGGCTTTCTTT. Looking up the rest from reference TRBV14 and TRBJ1-1 gives the full variable domain: EAGVTQFPSHSVIEKGQTVTLRCDPISGHDNLYWYRRVMGKEIKFLLHFVKESKQDESGMPNNRFLAERTGGTYSTLKVQPAELEDSGVYFCASSQDWTGGAFFGQGTRLTVV.

This clone was seen just once. The chain combines TRBV19 with TRBJ2-2; 7 nucleotides align to TRBD1. There are 13 residues in the CDR3. Germline trimming cut 6 bases from V and 6 bases from J; bases unmatched to any gene: 4. Per germline, CDR1 LNHDA and CDR2 SQIVND (reference sequence). The CDR3 sequence: CASSSTGPGELFF. In DNA form, the CDR3 reads TGTGCCAGTAGCTCGACAGGGCCCGGGGAGCTGTTTTTT.

Only one count was recorded for this clone. The chain has TRBV6-6 and TRBJ2-3; a weak D match, TRBD2 (7 bases). This CDR3 region has 15 residues. The V gene's germline CDR1 is MNHNY and CDR2 SVGAGI (reference sequence). Deletions cut 1 base from V and 5 bases from J, with 13 bases between. The chain's CDR3 is CASSYFGGGGDTQYF. The DNA of the CDR3 is TGTGCCAGCAGTTACTTCGGGGGCGGGGGAGATACGCAGTATTTT.

This sequence joins TRBV29-1 and TRBJ2-7; TRBD2 agrees at 8 bases. V shed 1 base, J shed 8 bases, and the junction held 4 bases outside the gene matches. The length of the CDR3 is 12 residues. The germline CDR1 and CDR2 sequences are SQVTM and ANQGSEA. In DNA form, the CDR3 reads TGCAGCGTTGAAGTCGGGGGGGAGAAGCAGTACTTC. It is translated as CSVEVGGEKQYF.